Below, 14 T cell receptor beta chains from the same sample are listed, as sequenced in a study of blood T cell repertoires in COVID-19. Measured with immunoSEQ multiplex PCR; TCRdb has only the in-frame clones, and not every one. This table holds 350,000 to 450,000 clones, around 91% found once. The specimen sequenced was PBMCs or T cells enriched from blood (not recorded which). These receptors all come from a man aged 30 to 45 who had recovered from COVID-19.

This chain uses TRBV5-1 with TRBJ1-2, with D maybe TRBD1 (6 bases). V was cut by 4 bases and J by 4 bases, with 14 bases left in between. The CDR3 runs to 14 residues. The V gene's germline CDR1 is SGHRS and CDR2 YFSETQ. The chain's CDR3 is CASSQPGQFYGYTF. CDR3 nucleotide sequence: TGCGCCAGCAGCCAACCTGGACAGTTCTATGGCTACACCTTC.

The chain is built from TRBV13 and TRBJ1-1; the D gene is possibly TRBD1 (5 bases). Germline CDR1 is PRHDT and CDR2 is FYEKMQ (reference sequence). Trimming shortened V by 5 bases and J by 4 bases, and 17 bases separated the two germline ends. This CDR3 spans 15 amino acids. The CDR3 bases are TGTGCCAGCAGCCCAAGTGGGGCAGGGATCACTGAAGCTTTCTTT. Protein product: CASSPSGAGITEAFF.

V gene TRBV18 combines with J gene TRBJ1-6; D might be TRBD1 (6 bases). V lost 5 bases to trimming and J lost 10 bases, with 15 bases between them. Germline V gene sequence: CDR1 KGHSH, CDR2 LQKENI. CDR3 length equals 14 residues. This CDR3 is CASSITGKESPLHF. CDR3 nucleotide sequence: TGTGCCAGCTCAATAACAGGGAAGGAGTCACCCCTCCACTTT.

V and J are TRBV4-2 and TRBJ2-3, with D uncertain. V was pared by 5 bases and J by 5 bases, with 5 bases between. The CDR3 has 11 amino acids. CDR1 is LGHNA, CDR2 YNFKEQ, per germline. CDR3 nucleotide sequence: TGTGCCAGCAGCTTCGGAGATACGCAGTATTTT. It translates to CASSFGDTQYF.

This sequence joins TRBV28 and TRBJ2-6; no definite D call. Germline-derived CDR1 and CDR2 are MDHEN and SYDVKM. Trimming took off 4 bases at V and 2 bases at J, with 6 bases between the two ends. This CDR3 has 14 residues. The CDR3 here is CASSSPTGANVLTF. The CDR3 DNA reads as TGTGCCAGCAGTTCCCCTACTGGGGCCAACGTCCTGACTTTC.

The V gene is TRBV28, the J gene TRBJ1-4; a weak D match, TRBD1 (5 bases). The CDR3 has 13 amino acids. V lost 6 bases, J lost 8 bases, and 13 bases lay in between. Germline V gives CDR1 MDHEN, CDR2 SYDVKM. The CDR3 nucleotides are TGTGCCAGCAGCCAGGGATCGTGGGAAAAACTGTTTTTT. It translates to CASSQGSWEKLFF. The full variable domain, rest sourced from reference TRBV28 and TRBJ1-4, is DVKVTQSSRYLVKRTGEKVFLECVQDMDHENMFWYRQDPGLGLRLIYFSYDVKMKEKGDIPEGYSVSREKKERFSLILESASTNQTSMYLCASSQGSWEKLFFGSGTQLSVL.

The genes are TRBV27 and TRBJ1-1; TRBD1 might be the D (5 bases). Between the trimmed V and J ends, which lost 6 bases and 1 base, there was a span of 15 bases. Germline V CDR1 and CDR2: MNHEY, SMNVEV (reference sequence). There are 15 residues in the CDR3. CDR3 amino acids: CASRQLPTENTEAFF. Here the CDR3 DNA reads TGTGCCAGCAGGCAACTCCCGACAGAGAACACTGAAGCTTTCTTT.

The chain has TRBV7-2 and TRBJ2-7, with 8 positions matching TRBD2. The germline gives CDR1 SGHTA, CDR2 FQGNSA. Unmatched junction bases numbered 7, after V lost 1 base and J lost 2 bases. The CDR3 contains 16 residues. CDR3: CASSLGGREVAYEQYF. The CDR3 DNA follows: TGTGCCAGCAGCTTAGGCGGGCGGGAGGTCGCCTACGAGCAGTACTTC.

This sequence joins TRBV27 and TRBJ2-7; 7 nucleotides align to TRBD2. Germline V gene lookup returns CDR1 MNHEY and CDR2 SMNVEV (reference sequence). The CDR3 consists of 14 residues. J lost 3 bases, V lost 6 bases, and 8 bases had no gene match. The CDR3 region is CASRAGTGGYEQYF. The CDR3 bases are TGTGCCAGCAGGGCCGGGACGGGGGGCTACGAGCAGTACTTC.

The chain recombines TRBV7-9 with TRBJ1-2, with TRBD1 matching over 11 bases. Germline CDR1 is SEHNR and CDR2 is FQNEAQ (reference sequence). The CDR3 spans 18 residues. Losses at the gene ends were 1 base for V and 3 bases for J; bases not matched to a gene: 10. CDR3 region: CASSLEGTGGRFYYGYTF. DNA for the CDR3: TGTGCCAGCAGCTTAGAAGGGACAGGGGGGCGCTTTTACTATGGCTACACCTTC.

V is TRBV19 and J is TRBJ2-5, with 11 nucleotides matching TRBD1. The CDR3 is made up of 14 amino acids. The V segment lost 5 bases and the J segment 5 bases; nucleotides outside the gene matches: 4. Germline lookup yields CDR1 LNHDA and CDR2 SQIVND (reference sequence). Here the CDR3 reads CASSRTGGLETQYF. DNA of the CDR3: TGTGCCAGTAGTCGGACAGGGGGCCTGGAGACCCAGTACTTC.

The CDR3 DNA sequence: TGTGCCAGCAGCTGGAGAAGCGGGTGGGAGCAGTTCTTC. This codes for CASSWRSGWEQFF. The chain combines TRBV11-2 with TRBJ2-1; TRBD2 is a possible D gene (6 bases). This CDR3 region has 13 residues. The germline gives CDR1 SGHAT, CDR2 FQNNGV. V was pared by 4 bases and J by 10 bases, with 14 bases between.

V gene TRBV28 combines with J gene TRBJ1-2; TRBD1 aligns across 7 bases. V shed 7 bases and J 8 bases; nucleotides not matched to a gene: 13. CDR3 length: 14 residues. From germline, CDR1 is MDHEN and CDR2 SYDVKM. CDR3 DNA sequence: TGTGCCAGCATCACGGGCCGGACAGGTACAGGCTACACCTTC. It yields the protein CASITGRTGTGYTF.

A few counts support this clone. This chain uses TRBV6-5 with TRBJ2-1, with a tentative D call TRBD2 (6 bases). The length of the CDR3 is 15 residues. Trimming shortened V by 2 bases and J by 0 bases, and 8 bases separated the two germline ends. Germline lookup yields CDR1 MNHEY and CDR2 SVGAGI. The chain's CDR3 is CASSYGGSSYNEQFF. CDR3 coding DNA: TGTGCCAGCAGTTACGGAGGGAGCTCCTACAATGAGCAGTTCTTC.